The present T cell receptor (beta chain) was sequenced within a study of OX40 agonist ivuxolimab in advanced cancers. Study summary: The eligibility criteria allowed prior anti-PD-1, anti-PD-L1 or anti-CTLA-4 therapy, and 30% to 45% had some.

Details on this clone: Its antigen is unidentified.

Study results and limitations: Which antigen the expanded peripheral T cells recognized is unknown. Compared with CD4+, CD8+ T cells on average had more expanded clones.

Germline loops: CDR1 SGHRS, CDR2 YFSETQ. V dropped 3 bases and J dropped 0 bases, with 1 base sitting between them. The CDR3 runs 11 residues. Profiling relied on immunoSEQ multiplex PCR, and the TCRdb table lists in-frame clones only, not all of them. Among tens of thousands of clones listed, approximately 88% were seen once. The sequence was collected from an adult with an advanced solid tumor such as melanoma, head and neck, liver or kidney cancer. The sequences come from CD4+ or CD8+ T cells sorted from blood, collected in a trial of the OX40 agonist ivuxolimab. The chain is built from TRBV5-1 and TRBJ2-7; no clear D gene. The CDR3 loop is CASSYSYEQYF. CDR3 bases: TGCGCCAGCAGCTACTCCTACGAGCAGTACTTC.